This TCR beta chain was documented in a study of cytomegalovirus exposure and HLA in healthy donors. Findings and limits, study-wide: Listed as cytomegalovirus-associated were 164 TCR beta chains. Excluded: some indistinguishable V segments such as TRBV6-2 and TRBV6-3. Sequencing had likely introduced a cluster of highly shared sequence variants as an artifact.

It was with 60 Vbeta and 13 Jbeta primers that the PCR ran. Assay: immunoSEQ multiplex PCR; the TCRdb copy retains only in-frame clones and omits some. The table has about 93,000 clones, around 77% seen once; the top ten hold approximately 2%. The CDR3 covers 14 residues. Germline trimming cut 1 base from V and 4 bases from J; bases unmatched to any gene: 3. In germline, CDR1 is LNHNV, CDR2 YYDKDF (reference sequence). This clone has a handful of counts. Its antigen is unidentified. The source is a boy younger than 18 in good health and CMV-seronegative. Sequenced sample: PBMCs. The rearrangement uses TRBV15 and TRBJ2-5; 7 nucleotides agree with TRBD1. Here the CDR3 DNA reads TGTGCCACCAGCAGAGGAGGGGGCAGAGAGACCCAGTACTTC. Protein product: CATSRGGGRETQYF.